This record concerns one T cell receptor (beta chain) sequence. CDR1 and CDR2 (germline): SNHLY, FYNNEI. The CDR3 runs 12 residues. Deletions cut 0 bases from V and 8 bases from J, with 5 bases between. These data come from a study of blood T cell repertoires in COVID-19. The protocol was immunoSEQ multiplex PCR, while the TCRdb copy is restricted to in-frame clones and leaves out a portion. The sample lists 160,000 or so clones, around 84% occurring once. Sequencing was performed on peripheral blood. J is TRBJ1-5 and V is TRBV2; no firm D call. This receptor was taken from a woman older than 75 with acute or convalescent COVID-19. As DNA, the CDR3 is TGTGCCAGCAGTGAAGCTCAGGAGCCCCAGCATTTT. Translation: CASSEAQEPQHF.